These 5 T cell receptor beta chains were sequenced from one sample in a study of T cell repertoires in cytomegalovirus infection. Each CDR3 protein is one row after TCRdb ran MiXCR on the reads. The sample includes 150,000 to 200,000 distinct CDR3 sequences, roughly a fifth of them seen just once. The source material was PBMCs. Receptor source: a human donor in good health (CMV status not recorded). Some clones in this sample may be carry-over from other donors' samples.

The chain has TRBV28 and TRBJ1-1; the D is unclear. The CDR3 extends over 14 amino acids. Trimming stripped 8 bases from V and 0 bases from J, with 13 bases between. Germline V gene lookup returns CDR1 MDHEN and CDR2 SYDVKM. The CDR3 region has the DNA TGTGCCAGCGTCTCGCCCGGTATGAACACTGAAGCTTTCTTT. It is translated as CASVSPGMNTEAFF.

This clonotype was seen a handful of times. The chain combines TRBV2 with TRBJ1-1; D might be TRBD1 (5 bases). This CDR3 spans 13 amino acids. The germline CDR1 and CDR2 sequences are SNHLY and FYNNEI. Trimming shortened V by 2 bases and J by 4 bases, and 8 bases separated the two germline ends. This chain's CDR3 is CASSEWGGTEAFF. The CDR3 DNA reads as TGTGCCAGCAGTGAATGGGGGGGCACTGAAGCTTTCTTT.

This chain connects TRBV14 to TRBJ2-7, with D hard to call. The germline gives CDR1 SGHDN, CDR2 FVKESK. CDR3 size: 13 residues. Trimming took off 3 bases at V and 7 bases at J, with 13 bases between the two ends. The CDR3 is CASSQTLNGEQYF. The CDR3 region has the DNA TGTGCCAGCAGCCAGACCCTGAATGGAGAGCAGTACTTC.

This clonotype turned up a few times. The V call is TRBV27, the J call TRBJ1-6; no definite D call. V gave up 5 bases and J gave up 0 bases, with 17 bases separating them. In germline, CDR1 is MNHEY, CDR2 SMNVEV (reference sequence). The CDR3 runs to 18 residues. The CDR3 is CASSTPAGPISYNSPLHF. Here the CDR3 DNA reads TGTGCCAGCAGTACTCCCGCTGGGCCGATCTCCTATAATTCACCCCTCCACTTT.

There are many counts of this clonotype. The rearrangement joins TRBV7-2 to TRBJ2-3, with TRBD2 matching over 7 bases. With V trimmed by 3 bases and J by 0 bases, 3 bases remained unmatched. The CDR3 has 15 residues. Germline assignment: CDR1 SGHTA and CDR2 FQGNSA. This CDR3 reads CASSLGSGSTDTQYF. CDR3 coding DNA: TGTGCCAGCAGCTTGGGTAGCGGGAGCACAGATACGCAGTATTTT.